The rows below give T cell receptor beta chains drawn from one sample of a study of T cell responses to AZD1222 COVID-19 vaccine. The table came from immunoSEQ multiplex PCR; TCRdb's copy has only in-frame clones and leaves some out. The table includes about 140,000 clones, more than 85% detected once. Sample: peripheral blood, taken on day 0 of AZD1222 vaccination. Receptor source: an adult in good health. Each CDR3 is given with its conserved first and last residue. A D gene is named only where the DNA matches it firmly. A row's size may be missing; if present it is once, few, many or a size class.

abundance: once; d_gene: .; v_gene: TRBV4-2; j_gene: TRBJ1-6; CDR3aa: CASSQRSLKDSVNSPLHF; CDR3nt: TGTGCCAGCAGCCAAAGATCCCTTAAGGACAGCGTTAATTCACCCCTCCACTTT
abundance: .; d_gene: .; v_gene: TRBV29-1; j_gene: TRBJ2-1; CDR3aa: CSVRWSSYNEQFF; CDR3nt: TGCAGCGTTCGTTGGAGCTCCTACAATGAGCAGTTCTTC
abundance: .; d_gene: .; v_gene: TRBV6-4; j_gene: TRBJ1-5; CDR3aa: CASSVRQLQPQHF; CDR3nt: TGTGCCAGCAGTGTAAGACAGCTTCAGCCCCAGCATTTT
abundance: .; d_gene: .; v_gene: TRBV5-6; j_gene: TRBJ2-7; CDR3aa: CASSFSGRDFAQYF; CDR3nt: TGTGCCAGCAGCTTCTCGGGGCGGGATTTTGCGCAGTACTTC
abundance: .; d_gene: TRBD2; v_gene: TRBV7-6; j_gene: TRBJ2-3; CDR3aa: CASTPGTSRDTQYF; CDR3nt: TGTGCCAGCACTCCCGGGACTAGCAGGGATACGCAGTATTTT
abundance: .; d_gene: .; v_gene: TRBV7-2; j_gene: TRBJ1-3; CDR3aa: CASSPYTGTGNTIYF; CDR3nt: TGTGCCAGCAGCCCCTACACAGGGACCGGAAACACCATATATTTT
abundance: .; d_gene: .; v_gene: TRBV6-1; j_gene: TRBJ1-5; CDR3aa: CASSEAWGSQHF; CDR3nt: TGTGCCAGCAGTGAAGCTTGGGGGTCCCAGCATTTT
abundance: few; d_gene: TRBD1; v_gene: TRBV6-2/TRBV6-3; j_gene: TRBJ2-7; CDR3aa: CASSVETGPYEQYF; CDR3nt: TGTGCCAGCAGTGTAGAGACAGGGCCCTACGAGCAGTACTTC
abundance: .; d_gene: TRBD1; v_gene: TRBV2; j_gene: TRBJ1-5; CDR3aa: CASSGDSDNQPQHF; CDR3nt: TGTGCCAGCAGTGGGGACAGTGACAATCAGCCCCAGCATTTT
abundance: .; d_gene: .; v_gene: TRBV2; j_gene: TRBJ1-2; CDR3aa: CASSGTKWGPFDRGYTF; CDR3nt: TGTGCCAGCAGTGGAACGAAATGGGGGCCGTTTGATCGTGGCTACACCTTC
abundance: .; d_gene: .; v_gene: TRBV13; j_gene: TRBJ2-1; CDR3aa: CASSLEGRRGANEQFF; CDR3nt: TGTGCCAGCAGCTTAGAGGGGAGAAGGGGGGCGAATGAGCAGTTCTTC
abundance: once; d_gene: TRBD1; v_gene: TRBV18; j_gene: TRBJ2-7; CDR3aa: CASSLDRVYEQYF; CDR3nt: TGTGCCAGCTCCCTGGACAGGGTCTACGAGCAGTACTTC
abundance: .; d_gene: TRBD1; v_gene: TRBV7-8; j_gene: TRBJ2-6; CDR3aa: CASSQRGPGANVLTF; CDR3nt: TGTGCCAGCAGTCAAAGGGGGCCAGGGGCCAACGTCCTGACTTTC
abundance: .; d_gene: .; v_gene: TRBV10-3; j_gene: TRBJ1-1; CDR3aa: CAISDLVRVNTEAFF; CDR3nt: TGTGCCATCAGTGATCTTGTAAGGGTGAACACTGAAGCTTTCTTT
abundance: .; d_gene: TRBD1; v_gene: TRBV6-5; j_gene: TRBJ1-1; CDR3aa: CASSYLQGAFTEAFF; CDR3nt: TGTGCCAGCAGTTACTTACAGGGGGCCTTCACTGAAGCTTTCTTT
abundance: .; d_gene: .; v_gene: TRBV19; j_gene: TRBJ1-5; CDR3aa: CASSSWGRDPQPQHF; CDR3nt: TGTGCCAGTAGTAGCTGGGGCCGAGATCCGCAGCCCCAGCATTTT
abundance: once; d_gene: .; v_gene: TRBV5-1; j_gene: TRBJ2-5; CDR3aa: CASSLGAAPGRETQYF; CDR3nt: TGCGCCAGCAGCTTGGGAGCAGCGCCCGGACGAGAGACCCAGTACTTC
abundance: .; d_gene: .; v_gene: TRBV15; j_gene: TRBJ1-4; CDR3aa: CATSRQPLTEANEKLFF; CDR3nt: TGTGCCACCAGCAGACAACCGTTGACAGAGGCTAATGAAAAACTGTTTTTT
abundance: .; d_gene: .; v_gene: TRBV18; j_gene: TRBJ2-5; CDR3aa: CASSPLDGETQYF; CDR3nt: TGTGCCAGCTCACCACTTGACGGAGAGACCCAGTACTTC
abundance: .; d_gene: .; v_gene: TRBV3-1/TRBV3-2; j_gene: TRBJ1-3; CDR3aa: CASSHVNTIYF; CDR3nt: TGTGCCAGCAGCCACGTAAACACCATATATTTT
abundance: .; d_gene: TRBD1; v_gene: TRBV5-1; j_gene: TRBJ1-1; CDR3aa: CASSAQGARWTEAFF; CDR3nt: TGCGCCAGCAGCGCCCAGGGGGCGCGGTGGACTGAAGCTTTCTTT
abundance: .; d_gene: .; v_gene: TRBV6-6; j_gene: TRBJ2-5; CDR3aa: CASSYSNFQETQYF; CDR3nt: TGTGCCAGCAGTTACTCGAATTTCCAAGAGACCCAGTACTTC
abundance: .; d_gene: .; v_gene: TRBV30; j_gene: TRBJ2-7; CDR3aa: CAWSSYREDEQYF; CDR3nt: TGTGCCTGGAGTTCCTACAGGGAAGACGAGCAGTACTTC
abundance: .; d_gene: .; v_gene: TRBV2; j_gene: TRBJ2-5; CDR3aa: CASSPGRYLGETQYF; CDR3nt: TGTGCCAGCAGTCCGGGACGCTATTTGGGAGAGACCCAGTACTTC
abundance: .; d_gene: .; v_gene: TRBV6-6; j_gene: TRBJ1-2; CDR3aa: CATQSGGVYGYTF; CDR3nt: TGTGCCACCCAATCGGGGGGAGTCTATGGCTACACCTTC
abundance: .; d_gene: .; v_gene: TRBV7-8; j_gene: TRBJ2-4; CDR3aa: CASSHTAPVWNIQYF; CDR3nt: TGTGCCAGCAGCCACACGGCGCCCGTTTGGAACATTCAGTACTTC
abundance: .; d_gene: .; v_gene: TRBV29-1; j_gene: TRBJ1-2; CDR3aa: CSVDEGSDGYTF; CDR3nt: TGCAGCGTTGATGAGGGGTCCGATGGCTACACCTTC
abundance: .; d_gene: .; v_gene: TRBV10-3; j_gene: TRBJ1-3; CDR3aa: CAISEQMIGGSGNTIYF; CDR3nt: TGTGCCATCAGTGAGCAGATGATCGGGGGCTCTGGAAACACCATATATTTT
abundance: once; d_gene: TRBD1; v_gene: TRBV12-5; j_gene: TRBJ1-2; CDR3aa: CASGTDRAYGYTF; CDR3nt: TGTGCTAGTGGAACCGACAGGGCCTATGGCTACACCTTC
abundance: .; d_gene: TRBD1; v_gene: TRBV6-2/TRBV6-3; j_gene: TRBJ1-2; CDR3aa: CASSLNLRTGRKDGYTF; CDR3nt: TGTGCCAGCAGTCTTAATTTACGGACAGGACGGAAGGATGGCTACACCTTC
abundance: .; d_gene: .; v_gene: TRBV7-9; j_gene: TRBJ2-3; CDR3aa: CASSLESLSGQYF; CDR3nt: TGTGCCAGCAGCTTAGAATCCCTCTCCGGGCAGTATTTT
abundance: few; d_gene: .; v_gene: TRBV3-1/TRBV3-2; j_gene: TRBJ1-2; CDR3aa: CASSASGVYGYTF; CDR3nt: TGTGCCAGCAGCGCGTCAGGGGTCTACGGCTACACCTTC
abundance: .; d_gene: TRBD1; v_gene: TRBV2; j_gene: TRBJ1-5; CDR3aa: CASSMDRGDQPQHF; CDR3nt: TGTGCCAGCAGTATGGACAGGGGAGATCAGCCCCAGCATTTT
abundance: .; d_gene: .; v_gene: TRBV27; j_gene: TRBJ2-7; CDR3aa: CASSLSMRSYEQYF; CDR3nt: TGTGCCAGCAGTTTATCTATGAGAAGTTACGAGCAGTACTTC
abundance: .; d_gene: TRBD2; v_gene: TRBV10-3; j_gene: TRBJ2-5; CDR3aa: CAISETQRGVQETQYF; CDR3nt: TGTGCCATCAGTGAGACCCAGCGGGGGGTGCAAGAGACCCAGTACTTC
abundance: .; d_gene: .; v_gene: TRBV10-3; j_gene: TRBJ1-4; CDR3aa: CAISGRDEKLFF; CDR3nt: TGTGCCATCAGTGGGCGAGATGAAAAACTGTTTTTT
abundance: .; d_gene: .; v_gene: TRBV6-5; j_gene: TRBJ1-1; CDR3aa: CASSYEVQVGGTEAFF; CDR3nt: TGTGCCAGCAGTTACGAGGTCCAGGTCGGCGGCACTGAAGCTTTCTTT
abundance: .; d_gene: .; v_gene: TRBV30; j_gene: TRBJ2-3; CDR3aa: CACDKDTQYF; CDR3nt: TGTGCCTGCGACAAGGATACGCAGTATTTT
abundance: .; d_gene: TRBD2; v_gene: TRBV7-3; j_gene: TRBJ2-3; CDR3aa: CASSVTSGGLDTQYF; CDR3nt: TGTGCCAGCAGCGTCACTAGCGGGGGGTTAGATACGCAGTATTTT
abundance: .; d_gene: TRBD2; v_gene: TRBV19; j_gene: TRBJ2-3; CDR3aa: CASSIGLAGGIHARTDTQYF; CDR3nt: TGTGCCAGTAGTATTGGACTAGCGGGGGGAATACACGCGCGCACAGATACGCAGTATTTT
abundance: .; d_gene: .; v_gene: TRBV13; j_gene: TRBJ2-7; CDR3aa: CASSSGYEQYF; CDR3nt: TGTGCCAGCAGTTCGGGATACGAGCAGTACTTC
abundance: .; d_gene: TRBD1; v_gene: TRBV11-3; j_gene: TRBJ2-5; CDR3aa: CASSSPRQGTEETQYF; CDR3nt: TGTGCCAGCAGCTCCCCCCGACAGGGTACGGAAGAGACCCAGTACTTC
abundance: .; d_gene: .; v_gene: TRBV28; j_gene: TRBJ1-3; CDR3aa: CASSLGWETSSGNTIYF; CDR3nt: TGTGCCAGCAGTTTAGGGTGGGAAACCTCCTCTGGAAACACCATATATTTT
abundance: .; d_gene: TRBD1; v_gene: TRBV10-3; j_gene: TRBJ1-1; CDR3aa: CAIRQGQYTEAFF; CDR3nt: TGTGCCATCAGACAGGGGCAGTACACTGAAGCTTTCTTT
abundance: .; d_gene: .; v_gene: TRBV25-1; j_gene: TRBJ1-3; CDR3aa: CASSESGAGNTIYF; CDR3nt: TGTGCCAGCAGTGAATCCGGGGCGGGAAACACCATATATTTT
abundance: .; d_gene: .; v_gene: TRBV2; j_gene: TRBJ2-7; CDR3aa: CASSENPGYEQYF; CDR3nt: TGTGCCAGCAGTGAAAACCCCGGCTACGAGCAGTACTTC